These 17 T cell receptor beta chains share one sample of origin, sequenced in a study of Ad26.COV2.S vaccination and SARS-CoV-2 variants. TCRdb's copy holds only in-frame clones and misses some; the assay was immunoSEQ multiplex PCR. Here the sample spans roughly 390,000 clones, about 88% being singletons. Noted treatment: approximately 18 received Ad26.COV2.S at low or high dose, single or two shots; about 5 received placebo; per-sample allocation not given. After the first vaccine or placebo injection, samples were drawn on day 63. The material was peripheral blood, obtained in a trial of Ad26.COV2.S vaccine versus placebo. These receptors were obtained from a person between 18 and 65 years old who received the Ad26.COV2.S COVID-19 vaccine or a placebo.

The chain uses TRBV5-1 and TRBJ2-5; a weak D match, TRBD1 (5 bases). Trimming stripped 0 bases from V and 2 bases from J, with 8 bases between. The CDR3 covers 14 residues. Germline CDR1 and CDR2: SGHRS and YFSETQ. The CDR3 DNA follows: TGCGCCAGCAGCTTGGAGCCAGGGCAAGAGACCCAGTACTTC. Its translation is CASSLEPGQETQYF. The full variable domain, rest sourced from reference TRBV5-1 and TRBJ2-5, is KAGVTQTPRYLIKTRGQQVTLSCSPISGHRSVSWYQQTPGQGLQFLFEYFSETQRNKGNFPGRFSGRQFSNSRSEMNVSTLELGDSALYLCASSLEPGQETQYFGPGTRLLVL.

The V and J genes are TRBV11-2 and TRBJ1-1; TRBD1 might be the D (6 bases). This CDR3 spans 15 amino acids. Germline loops: CDR1 SGHAT, CDR2 FQNNGV. The V and J ends lost 5 bases and 1 base respectively, with 14 bases between them. The CDR3 DNA follows: TGTGCCAGCAGCACCCTCGGGACAAAGAACACTGAAGCTTTCTTT. Translating gives CASSTLGTKNTEAFF.

This clone was seen many times. The chain couples TRBV6-6 to TRBJ2-5; D call uncertain. The length of the CDR3 is 15 residues. Trimming pared 2 bases from V and 1 base from J, leaving 11 bases between. Germline V gene data show CDR1 as MNHNY and CDR2 as SVGAGI (reference sequence). The CDR3 spells CASSYLGYTQETQYF. CDR3 nucleotides: TGTGCCAGCAGTTACCTAGGGTACACCCAAGAGACCCAGTACTTC.

The CDR3 loop is CSVEDLPSGDRGTSGNTEAFF. CDR3 in DNA: TGCAGCGTTGAAGATCTCCCATCTGGGGACAGGGGAACAAGTGGGAACACTGAAGCTTTCTTT. V usage is TRBV29-1 and J usage is TRBJ1-1; 10 nucleotides align to TRBD1. The J segment lost 1 base and the V segment lost 0 bases, leaving 20 bases of the junction unmatched. Germline V gene lookup returns CDR1 SQVTM and CDR2 ANQGSEA. This CDR3 comprises 21 residues.

The J gene is TRBJ1-4, the V gene TRBV29-1; 9 bases agree with TRBD1. Germline V gene lookup returns CDR1 SQVTM and CDR2 ANQGSEA. The CDR3 contains 13 residues. The junction had 7 bases not matched to a gene; V was cut back by 7 bases and J by 7 bases. The CDR3 loop reads CSGGGGQGEKLFF. In DNA, the CDR3 is TGCAGCGGAGGAGGGGGACAGGGTGAAAAACTGTTTTTT.

This sequence joins TRBV20-1 and TRBJ1-1; the D is unclear. Looked up from germline, CDR1 is DFQATT and CDR2 is SNEGSKA (reference sequence). The CDR3 runs 10 residues. The chain's CDR3 is CRPMNTEAFF. The CDR3 DNA reads TGCAGGCCGATGAACACTGAAGCTTTCTTT.

This clone was seen a few times. This sequence joins TRBV6-1 and TRBJ1-2; weak D call: TRBD1 (5 bases). The CDR3 is 15 amino acids. Trimming left V 3 bases short and J 0 bases short, with 11 bases between. Germline-derived CDR1 and CDR2 are MNHNS and SASEGT. The CDR3: CASSDPGRSNYGYTF. Here the CDR3 DNA reads TGTGCCAGCAGTGACCCGGGACGGTCTAACTATGGCTACACCTTC.

The CDR3 DNA follows: TGTGCCAGCAGTGAAGGGGTCCGAGATGAAAAACTGTTTTTT. Translated, it gives CASSEGVRDEKLFF. The chain is built from TRBV2 and TRBJ1-4, with unresolved D. Germline assignment: CDR1 SNHLY and CDR2 FYNNEI. The length of the CDR3 is 14 residues. The V gene lost 1 base and the J gene lost 6 bases, with 9 bases spanning the gap.

The table lists this clone with a few counts. The chain couples TRBV27 to TRBJ1-6; D ambiguous. This CDR3 has 13 amino acids. V lost 3 bases and J 10 bases, leaving 10 bases between the germline ends. Germline CDR1 is MNHEY and CDR2 is SMNVEV (reference sequence). CDR3 sequence (DNA): TGTGCCAGCAGTTTTCGGGAGACGTCACCCCTCCACTTT. Translated, it gives CASSFRETSPLHF.

The chain recombines TRBV9 with TRBJ2-3; possible D gene TRBD2, 6 bases. Germline assignment: CDR1 SGDLS and CDR2 YYNGEE. V gave up 3 bases and J gave up 4 bases, with 18 bases separating them. This CDR3 has 16 amino acids. CDR3 loop: CASSGSGGSIADTQYF. CDR3 DNA sequence: TGTGCCAGCAGCGGCTCCGGGGGTTCCATAGCAGATACGCAGTATTTT.

The chain carries TRBV5-6 and TRBJ2-2; 7 bases fit TRBD1. Germline loops: CDR1 SGHDT, CDR2 YYEEEE. V lost 7 bases, J lost 1 base, and 7 bases stayed unmatched. This CDR3 is 15 amino acids long. CDR3 nucleotides: TGTGCCAGCTTAACAGGGGCCAAGAACACCGGGGAGCTGTTTTTT. It translates to CASLTGAKNTGELFF.

V is TRBV11-2 and J is TRBJ1-3; D not certain. The germline V gene encodes CDR1 SGHAT and CDR2 FQNNGV. V shed 1 base and J shed 6 bases, with 7 bases lying between them. The CDR3 runs 13 residues. This chain's CDR3 is CASSLGRENTIYF. The CDR3, as DNA: TGTGCCAGCAGCTTAGGACGGGAAAACACCATATATTTT.

In its sample, this clone was seen once. CDR3 in DNA: TGTGCCAGCAGCTCCCGGGACAGTGACTCTGGAAACACCATATATTTT. It specifies CASSSRDSDSGNTIYF. The chain employs TRBV21-1 and TRBJ1-3; TRBD1 is the table's D call and was not checked against the DNA. TRBV21-1 corresponds to a pseudogene. This CDR3 has 16 amino acids.

The chain links TRBV27 to TRBJ1-5; D possibly corresponds to TRBD1 (6 bases). The V gene's germline CDR1 is MNHEY and CDR2 SMNVEV (reference sequence). Trimming removed 6 bases from V and 5 bases from J, with 23 bases in between. The CDR3 runs to 17 residues. CDR3 nucleotides: TGTGCCAGCAGACAGCGCAGTGGTGGCAGGGGTTATCAGCCCCAGCATTTT. This translates into CASRQRSGGRGYQPQHF.

This clone appeared a single time. The J gene is TRBJ1-2, the V gene TRBV3-1 (or the pseudogene TRBV3-2), with D possibly TRBD1 on 5 matching bases. Trimming took off 1 base at V and 7 bases at J, with 22 bases between the two ends. This CDR3 is 17 amino acids long. CDR1 is LGHDT, CDR2 YNNKEL, per germline (reference sequence). The chain's CDR3 is CASSQAAGSTGRGGYTF. The CDR3 nucleotides are TGTGCCAGCAGCCAAGCCGCCGGGAGTACAGGCCGGGGTGGCTACACCTTC.

CDR3 sequence: CASLSYRLRAGVSYNEQFF. CDR3 sequence (DNA): TGTGCCAGCCTAAGTTACAGACTACGAGCGGGGGTTTCCTACAATGAGCAGTTCTTC. This chain links TRBV2 with TRBJ2-1; 8 bases line up with TRBD2. The CDR3 has 19 amino acids. Trimming removed 8 bases from V and 1 base from J; junction bases left unmatched: 19. CDR1 SNHLY and CDR2 FYNNEI come from the germline V gene.

This chain links TRBV18 with TRBJ1-1, with 9 bases identical to TRBD1. V lost 3 bases and J lost 4; bases outside the gene matches: 6. Germline lookup yields CDR1 KGHSH and CDR2 LQKENI. The CDR3 has 15 amino acids. Here the CDR3 DNA reads TGTGCCAGCTCACCCCCCGGGACAGGGTTCACTGAAGCTTTCTTT. The encoded protein is CASSPPGTGFTEAFF.